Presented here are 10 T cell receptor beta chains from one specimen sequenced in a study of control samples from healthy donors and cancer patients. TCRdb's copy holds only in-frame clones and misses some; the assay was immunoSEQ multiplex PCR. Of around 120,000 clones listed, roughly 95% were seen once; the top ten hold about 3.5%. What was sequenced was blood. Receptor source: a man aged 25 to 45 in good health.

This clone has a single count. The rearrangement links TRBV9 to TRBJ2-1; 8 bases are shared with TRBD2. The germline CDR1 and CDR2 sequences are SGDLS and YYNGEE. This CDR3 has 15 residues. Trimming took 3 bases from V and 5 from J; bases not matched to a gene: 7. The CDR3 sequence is CASSEGLGFNNEQFF. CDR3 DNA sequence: TGTGCCAGCAGCGAGGGACTAGGGTTCAACAATGAGCAGTTCTTC.

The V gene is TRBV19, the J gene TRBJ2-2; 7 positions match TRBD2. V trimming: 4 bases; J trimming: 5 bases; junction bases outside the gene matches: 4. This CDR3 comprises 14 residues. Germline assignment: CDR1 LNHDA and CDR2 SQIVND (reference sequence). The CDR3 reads CASSTQGGTGELFF. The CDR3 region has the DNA TGTGCCAGTAGTACCCAGGGAGGGACCGGGGAGCTGTTTTTT.

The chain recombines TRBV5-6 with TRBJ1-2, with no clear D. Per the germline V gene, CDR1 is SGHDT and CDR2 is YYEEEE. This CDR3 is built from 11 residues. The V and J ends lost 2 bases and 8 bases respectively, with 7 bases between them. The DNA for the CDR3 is TGTGCCAGCAGCTTAGGCGGGGGCTACACCTTC. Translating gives CASSLGGGYTF.

The CDR3 DNA reads as TGTGCCAGCAGTTTATCGACGGGGTACTCCTACGAGCAGTACTTC. Protein: CASSLSTGYSYEQYF. The chain recombines TRBV27 with TRBJ2-7; a possible D gene is TRBD2 (5 bases). V lost 0 bases and J 0 bases, leaving 9 bases between the germline ends. Germline V gene sequence: CDR1 MNHEY, CDR2 SMNVEV (reference sequence). The CDR3 contains 15 residues.

The CDR3 DNA is TGCGCCAGCAGCTCTGGACTAGCGGGGCCCACAGATACGCAGTATTTT. Amino acids: CASSSGLAGPTDTQYF. The chain uses TRBV5-1 and TRBJ2-3; 12 positions agree with TRBD2. Per the germline V gene, CDR1 is SGHRS and CDR2 is YFSETQ. This CDR3 has 16 amino acids. With 3 bases clipped from V and 2 bases from J, the junction kept 4 bases outside the gene matches.

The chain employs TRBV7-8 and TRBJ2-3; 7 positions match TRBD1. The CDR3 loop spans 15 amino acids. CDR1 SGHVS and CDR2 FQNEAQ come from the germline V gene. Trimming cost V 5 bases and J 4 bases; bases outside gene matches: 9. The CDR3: CASSLRGDSADTQYF. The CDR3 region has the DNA TGTGCCAGCAGCCTACGTGGGGACAGTGCAGATACGCAGTATTTT.

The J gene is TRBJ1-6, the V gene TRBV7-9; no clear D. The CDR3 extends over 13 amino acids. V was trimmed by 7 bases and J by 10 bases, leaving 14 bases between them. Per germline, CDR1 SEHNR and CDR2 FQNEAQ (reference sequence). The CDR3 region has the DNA TGTGCCAGCAAAAGGCGACTAGACTCACCCCTCCACTTT. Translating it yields CASKRRLDSPLHF.

This CDR3 is CASRYMTGWTEAFF. The CDR3 coding sequence is TGTGCCAGCAGGTACATGACAGGGTGGACTGAAGCTTTCTTT. This sequence joins TRBV7-2 and TRBJ1-1; 7 bases map to TRBD1. The CDR3 spans 14 residues. V dropped 6 bases and J dropped 5; count of bases not matched to a gene: 9. Germline CDR1 reads SGHTA; CDR2 reads FQGNSA. The complete variable domain, with remaining parts taken from reference TRBV7-2 and TRBJ1-1, reads GAGVSQSPSNKVTEKGKDVELRCDPISGHTALYWYRQSLGQGLEFLIYFQGNSAPDKSGLPSDRFSAERTGGSVSTLTIQRTQQEDSAVYLCASRYMTGWTEAFFGQGTRLTVV.

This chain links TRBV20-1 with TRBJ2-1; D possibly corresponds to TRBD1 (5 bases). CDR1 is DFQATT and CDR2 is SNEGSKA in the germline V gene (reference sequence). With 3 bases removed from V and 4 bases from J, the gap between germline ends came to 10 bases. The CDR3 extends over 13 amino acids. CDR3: CSASRDRYNEQFF. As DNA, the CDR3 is TGCAGTGCTAGTCGAGACAGATACAATGAGCAGTTCTTC.

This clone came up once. The CDR3 DNA follows: TGTGCCAGCAGCTTAACGGGTTACAAGGATGAAAAACTGTTTTTT. Protein sequence: CASSLTGYKDEKLFF. The J gene is TRBJ1-4, the V gene TRBV7-2, with D uncertain. The CDR3 runs 15 residues. From germline, CDR1 is SGHTA and CDR2 FQGNSA. The germline V and J ends were trimmed by 2 bases and 6 bases, with 13 bases remaining between them. Drawing the rest from reference TRBV7-2 and TRBJ1-4, the complete variable domain is GAGVSQSPSNKVTEKGKDVELRCDPISGHTALYWYRQSLGQGLEFLIYFQGNSAPDKSGLPSDRFSAERTGGSVSTLTIQRTQQEDSAVYLCASSLTGYKDEKLFFGSGTQLSVL.